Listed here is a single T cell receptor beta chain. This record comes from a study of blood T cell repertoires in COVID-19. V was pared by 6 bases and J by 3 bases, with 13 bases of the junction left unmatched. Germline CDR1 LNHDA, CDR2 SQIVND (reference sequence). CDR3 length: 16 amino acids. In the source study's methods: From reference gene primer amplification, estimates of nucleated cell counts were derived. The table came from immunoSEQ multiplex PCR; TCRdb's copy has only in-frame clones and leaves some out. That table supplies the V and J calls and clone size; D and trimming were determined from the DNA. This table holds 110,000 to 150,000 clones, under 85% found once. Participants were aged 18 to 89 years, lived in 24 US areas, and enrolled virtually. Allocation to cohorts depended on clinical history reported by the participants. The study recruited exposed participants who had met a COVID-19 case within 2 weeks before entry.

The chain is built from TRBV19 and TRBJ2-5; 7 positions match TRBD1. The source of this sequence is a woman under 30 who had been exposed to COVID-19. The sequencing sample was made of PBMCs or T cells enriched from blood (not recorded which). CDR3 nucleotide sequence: TGTGCCAGTAGCATAACGGGACAGACAAATGAAGAGACCCAGTACTTC. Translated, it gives CASSITGQTNEETQYF. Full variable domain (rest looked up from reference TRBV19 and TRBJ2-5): DGGITQSPKYLFRKEGQNVTLSCEQNLNHDAMYWYRQDPGQGLRLIYYSQIVNDFQKGDIAEGYSVSREKKESFPLTVTSAQKNPTAFYLCASSITGQTNEETQYFGPGTRLLVL.